These T cell receptor beta chains were read from a single sample in a study of regulatory T cells in long-lasting Graves disease. TCRdb reprocessed the multiplex PCR reads with MiXCR, giving one entry per CDR3 protein. There are around 500,000 distinct CDR3 sequences in the sample; about 14% occur only once, and about 10% lies in the top ten. The same sample was also used in a study of T cells in Graves' hyperthyroidism and ophthalmopathy.

The sequenced sample was peripheral blood mononuclear cells (PBMCs), obtained at new diagnosis, from a patient treated with antithyroid drugs. These receptors originate from a man aged 30 to 39 with Graves disease. Both conserved end residues are part of each CDR3. Each record gives: D gene, J gene, clone size, V gene, CDR3 DNA, CDR3 protein. The D gene is left open where the match is weak. Size values are once, few and many counts, or a class for expanded clones, and some rows have none.

d_gene: TRBD2
j_gene: TRBJ2-7
abundance: many
v_gene: TRBV7-9
CDR3nt: TGTGCCAGCAGCCCCAGACTAGCGGGAGCCCCCTACGAGCAGTACTTC
CDR3aa: CASSPRLAGAPYEQYF

d_gene: -
j_gene: TRBJ2-7
abundance: many
v_gene: TRBV12-3/TRBV12-4
CDR3nt: TGTGCCAGCAGTTTGATGGGGCGCGAGCAGTACTTC
CDR3aa: CASSLMGREQYF

d_gene: -
j_gene: TRBJ2-5
abundance: few
v_gene: TRBV5-4
CDR3nt: TGTGCCAGCAGCTTGCCGTCTAGCAAGCCTGAGACCCAGTACTTC
CDR3aa: CASSLPSSKPETQYF

d_gene: -
j_gene: TRBJ2-5
abundance: many
v_gene: TRBV27
CDR3nt: TGTGCCACCGAAACAAGCACATTGGAATTGAAGACCCAGTACTTC
CDR3aa: CATETSTLELKTQYF

d_gene: TRBD1
j_gene: TRBJ2-1
abundance: many
v_gene: TRBV28
CDR3nt: TGTGCCAGCAGTCCCTCCGGGACAGGCCACCTCAATGAGCAGTTCTTC
CDR3aa: CASSPSGTGHLNEQFF

d_gene: -
j_gene: TRBJ2-1
abundance: many
v_gene: TRBV5-1
CDR3nt: TGCGCCAGCAGCTTGAATTTGGGGGATGGGCAGTTCTTC
CDR3aa: CASSLNLGDGQFF

d_gene: -
j_gene: TRBJ2-5
abundance: few
v_gene: TRBV4-1
CDR3nt: TGCGCCAGCAGCCGCTCAGGGGATATGTTATCGGAGACCCAGTACTTC
CDR3aa: CASSRSGDMLSETQYF

d_gene: -
j_gene: TRBJ1-3
abundance: -
v_gene: TRBV18
CDR3nt: TGTGCCAGCTCACCACCTTTCGGATCTGGAAACACCATATATTTT
CDR3aa: CASSPPFGSGNTIYF

d_gene: -
j_gene: TRBJ1-3
abundance: few
v_gene: TRBV7-2
CDR3nt: TGTGCCAGCAGCTTTTCGGGGAGAAACACCATATATTTT
CDR3aa: CASSFSGRNTIYF

d_gene: -
j_gene: TRBJ2-3
abundance: many
v_gene: TRBV30
CDR3nt: TGTGCCTGGGGGCGCGAGGGAGGCTCCACAGATACGCAGTATTTT
CDR3aa: CAWGREGGSTDTQYF

d_gene: TRBD1
j_gene: TRBJ2-3
abundance: once
v_gene: TRBV14
CDR3nt: TGTGCCAGCAGCCAGGATCAGGGGGCGCGTGCAGATACGCAGTATTTT
CDR3aa: CASSQDQGARADTQYF

d_gene: -
j_gene: TRBJ2-7
abundance: many
v_gene: TRBV27
CDR3nt: TGTGCCAGCAGTAGGGGGGAAGGGTACGAGCAGTACTTC
CDR3aa: CASSRGEGYEQYF

d_gene: TRBD1
j_gene: TRBJ2-1
abundance: -
v_gene: TRBV7-8
CDR3nt: TGTGCCAGCAGCCCGGGACAGCCTGGGGGGTTCTTC
CDR3aa: CASSPGQPGGFF

d_gene: -
j_gene: TRBJ1-3
abundance: few
v_gene: TRBV24-1
CDR3nt: TGTGCCACCTATAGCTCTGGAAACACCATATATTTT
CDR3aa: CATYSSGNTIYF

d_gene: TRBD2
j_gene: TRBJ2-7
abundance: many
v_gene: TRBV6-1
CDR3nt: TGTGCCAGCAGTACCCCGACAGGTTTTACTAGCGGGAGTTCCTACGAGCAGTACTTC
CDR3aa: CASSTPTGFTSGSSYEQYF

d_gene: -
j_gene: TRBJ2-3
abundance: many
v_gene: TRBV20-1
CDR3nt: TGCAGTGCTAGTCCTCAGGGGAAAGATACGCAGTATTTT
CDR3aa: CSASPQGKDTQYF

d_gene: -
j_gene: TRBJ1-2
abundance: many
v_gene: TRBV5-6
CDR3nt: TGTGCCAGCAGCTACGGGCCACCCGGCTACACCTTC
CDR3aa: CASSYGPPGYTF

d_gene: -
j_gene: TRBJ1-2
abundance: many
v_gene: TRBV20-1
CDR3nt: TGCAGTGTAGGCAGGGACTATGGCTACACCTTC
CDR3aa: CSVGRDYGYTF

d_gene: TRBD2
j_gene: TRBJ2-2
abundance: -
v_gene: TRBV4-1
CDR3nt: TGCGCCAGCAGCCAAGAATCCGCGGGAGGGCCTTTGGGGGAGCTGTTTTTT
CDR3aa: CASSQESAGGPLGELFF

d_gene: -
j_gene: TRBJ2-7
abundance: -
v_gene: TRBV13
CDR3nt: TGTGCCAGCCGAAATGTGGTGGGCGGTTCCTACGAGCAGTACTTC
CDR3aa: CASRNVVGGSYEQYF

d_gene: TRBD1
j_gene: TRBJ2-3
abundance: many
v_gene: TRBV6-2/TRBV6-3
CDR3nt: TGTGCCAGCAGTTACCGAGGGACAGGGGGCACAGATACGCAGTATTTT
CDR3aa: CASSYRGTGGTDTQYF

d_gene: -
j_gene: TRBJ2-7
abundance: -
v_gene: TRBV5-4
CDR3nt: TGTGCCAGCAGCTTGTCCCAAGGACCGCTCTACGAGCAGTACTTC
CDR3aa: CASSLSQGPLYEQYF

d_gene: -
j_gene: TRBJ2-3
abundance: many
v_gene: TRBV27
CDR3nt: TGTGCCAGCAGACTCGGGGAAAGCACAGATACGCAGTATTTT
CDR3aa: CASRLGESTDTQYF

d_gene: -
j_gene: TRBJ1-1
abundance: many
v_gene: TRBV29-1
CDR3nt: TGCAGCGGCTTAGGTGTAGTGAACACTGAAGCTTTCTTT
CDR3aa: CSGLGVVNTEAFF

d_gene: -
j_gene: TRBJ1-4
abundance: many
v_gene: TRBV25-1
CDR3nt: TGTGCCAGCAGTGAATGGCGGCAGAGTAATGAAAAACTGTTTTTT
CDR3aa: CASSEWRQSNEKLFF

d_gene: TRBD1
j_gene: TRBJ1-2
abundance: many
v_gene: TRBV9
CDR3nt: TGTGCCAGCAGCGTTGAACAGGGGGCCCGGGGTGTATATGGCTACACCTTC
CDR3aa: CASSVEQGARGVYGYTF

d_gene: -
j_gene: TRBJ2-3
abundance: many
v_gene: TRBV28
CDR3nt: TGTGCCAGCAGTTTGAGGCAGCGGAGGCCCTCGAGGGATACGCAGTATTTT
CDR3aa: CASSLRQRRPSRDTQYF

d_gene: -
j_gene: TRBJ2-5
abundance: many
v_gene: TRBV11-2
CDR3nt: TGTGCCAGCAGCTTAGATATCATGACCCAGTACTTC
CDR3aa: CASSLDIMTQYF

d_gene: TRBD2
j_gene: TRBJ2-1
abundance: many
v_gene: TRBV20-1
CDR3nt: TGCAGTGCCCCACCCGGGACTAGCGGGAGTAATGAGCAGTTCTTC
CDR3aa: CSAPPGTSGSNEQFF

d_gene: -
j_gene: TRBJ2-1
abundance: few
v_gene: TRBV27
CDR3nt: TGTGCCAGCAGTTCCACAGGGCTGAGCTCCTACAATGAGCAGTTCTTC
CDR3aa: CASSSTGLSSYNEQFF

d_gene: -
j_gene: TRBJ2-1
abundance: -
v_gene: TRBV6-1
CDR3nt: TGTGCCAGCACGGTGAACTCGGCCTACAATGAGCAGTTCTTC
CDR3aa: CASTVNSAYNEQFF

d_gene: TRBD1
j_gene: TRBJ1-1
abundance: -
v_gene: TRBV4-2
CDR3nt: TGTGCCAGCAGCCCAGGAGGACAGGGGGCGAACACTGAAGCTTTCTTT
CDR3aa: CASSPGGQGANTEAFF

d_gene: -
j_gene: TRBJ2-1
abundance: many
v_gene: TRBV11-2
CDR3nt: TGTGCCAGCAGCTCCAGAGGGTCGCCTAACAATGAGCAGTTCTTC
CDR3aa: CASSSRGSPNNEQFF

d_gene: TRBD2
j_gene: TRBJ2-7
abundance: -
v_gene: TRBV7-2
CDR3nt: TGTGCCAGCAGCTTATGGGGAGGGGTCTACGAGCAGTACTTC
CDR3aa: CASSLWGGVYEQYF

d_gene: -
j_gene: TRBJ1-2
abundance: few
v_gene: TRBV5-1
CDR3nt: TGCGCCAGCAGCTTAGAGGGTGGGGACGGCTACACCTTC
CDR3aa: CASSLEGGDGYTF

d_gene: -
j_gene: TRBJ2-3
abundance: many
v_gene: TRBV7-9
CDR3nt: TGTGCCAGCAGTTTCGGGACTCCACTAGCAACGCAGTATTTT
CDR3aa: CASSFGTPLATQYF

d_gene: -
j_gene: TRBJ2-1
abundance: few
v_gene: TRBV7-2
CDR3nt: TGTGCCAGCAGCTTAGGTTGGGGCCGGGAAGTCGTCGTCGATGAGCAGTTCTTC
CDR3aa: CASSLGWGREVVVDEQFF

d_gene: TRBD2
j_gene: TRBJ2-1
abundance: many
v_gene: TRBV12-3/TRBV12-4
CDR3nt: TGTGCCAGCAGTTTACTAGCGGCGGCAGGTTACAATGAGCAGTTCTTC
CDR3aa: CASSLLAAAGYNEQFF

d_gene: -
j_gene: TRBJ1-5
abundance: many
v_gene: TRBV10-3
CDR3nt: TGTGCCATCAGTGAGTCGAAACTGAAGAATCAGCCCCAGCATTTT
CDR3aa: CAISESKLKNQPQHF

d_gene: TRBD2
j_gene: TRBJ2-1
abundance: many
v_gene: TRBV7-8
CDR3nt: TGTGCCAGCAGCTCAGGACTAGCGGGAGGGGGGCCCTTATCCTACAATGAGCAGTTCTTC
CDR3aa: CASSSGLAGGGPLSYNEQFF

d_gene: -
j_gene: TRBJ1-3
abundance: many
v_gene: TRBV27
CDR3nt: TGTGCCAGCAGTTTAACCTCTGGAAACACCATATATTTT
CDR3aa: CASSLTSGNTIYF

d_gene: -
j_gene: TRBJ1-2
abundance: -
v_gene: TRBV6-1
CDR3nt: TGTGCCACCGGACTACAGGGCTCTAGCTATGGCTACACCTTC
CDR3aa: CATGLQGSSYGYTF

d_gene: -
j_gene: TRBJ1-5
abundance: many
v_gene: TRBV20-1
CDR3nt: TGCAGTGCTAGAGATGGATACCGGGACTCCGACAATCAGCCCCAGCATTTT
CDR3aa: CSARDGYRDSDNQPQHF

d_gene: -
j_gene: TRBJ2-5
abundance: -
v_gene: TRBV20-1
CDR3nt: TGCAGTGCTGAGTGGGGGAGGAGGGAGACCCAGTACTTC
CDR3aa: CSAEWGRRETQYF